This note documents a single T cell receptor (beta chain) sequence. Its recognized antigen is unknown. Per-base qualities were not stored, and no clone one base away is much larger. The treatment or condition label, read with the paper, signifies: in vitro stimulation with specific CMV peptide epitopes to enrich CMV-specific T cells. Sequencing used an Illumina HiSeq 1500. TCRdb reprocessed the public reads (quality trimming at Q25 with fastp, clone calling with MiXCR) and kept in-frame beta chains. Rows merge per CDR3 protein into single entries with the most common DNA and genes. The sample yields about 270,000 distinct CDR3 sequences; 20% to 25% were counted once. The ten largest account for about 21% of the sample. These data come from a study of T cell repertoires in cytomegalovirus infection (dated by TCRdb to between 2018 and 2020). With regard to the full study: The peptide stimulations were aimed at well-studied HLA-B-restricted epitopes as well as recently identified HLA-C-restricted CMV epitopes, whose presentation resists viral immunomodulation. Donor HLA type was relevant to the analysis, as public TCR beta signatures indicated carriage of CMV infection together with the matching HLA type. Study-wide conclusions, independent of this receptor: The ex vivo response was dominated by HLA-C-restricted CMV-specific TCR beta clonotypes, which also provided the single most frequent clonotype in two of eight donors. Cumulative frequency of public TCR beta family members discriminated carriers of CMV infection plus the relevant HLA type in this cohort and an independent roughly 350-donor cohort.

Here V drops 6 bases and J drops 0 bases, and the junction holds 5 bases not matched to any gene. From cysteine to phenylalanine, the CDR3 is 15 amino acids long. Only the CDR3 part of the read is kept: 45 bases, read in frame from the first base. From a lookup of the germline V gene, CDR1 and CDR2 are MDHEN and SYDVKM. The sequence links TRBV28 to TRBJ2-7; 10 bases in the middle match TRBD2. The sequence was obtained from a human donor in good health (CMV status not recorded). Some clones in this sample may be carry-over from other donors' samples. The sequences come from cultured PBMCs, collected from culture after CMV antigen stimulation. The DNA is TGTGCCAGCAGACCTCCTAGCGGGAGCTCCTACGAGCAGTACTTC. It encodes CASRPPSGSSYEQYF.